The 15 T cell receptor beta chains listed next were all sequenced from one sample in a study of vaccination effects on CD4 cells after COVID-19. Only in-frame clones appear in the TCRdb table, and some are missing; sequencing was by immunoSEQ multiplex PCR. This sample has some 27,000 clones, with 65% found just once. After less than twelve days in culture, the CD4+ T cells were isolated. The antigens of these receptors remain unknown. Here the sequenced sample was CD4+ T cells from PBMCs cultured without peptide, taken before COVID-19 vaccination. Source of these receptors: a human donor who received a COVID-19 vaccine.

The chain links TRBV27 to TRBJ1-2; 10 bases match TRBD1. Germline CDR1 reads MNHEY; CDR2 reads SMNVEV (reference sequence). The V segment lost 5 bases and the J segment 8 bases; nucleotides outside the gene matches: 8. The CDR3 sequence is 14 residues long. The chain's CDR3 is CASSPGQGEGGYTF. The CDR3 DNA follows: TGTGCCAGCAGTCCCGGACAGGGGGAGGGCGGCTACACCTTC.

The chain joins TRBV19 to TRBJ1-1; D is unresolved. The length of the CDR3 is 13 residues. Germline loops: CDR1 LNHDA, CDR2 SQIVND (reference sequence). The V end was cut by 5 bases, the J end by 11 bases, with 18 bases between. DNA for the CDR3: TGTGCCAGTAGTGACCGACCCCTCGAGGCGGCTTTCTTT. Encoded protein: CASSDRPLEAAFF. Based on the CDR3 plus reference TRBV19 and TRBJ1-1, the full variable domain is DGGITQSPKYLFRKEGQNVTLSCEQNLNHDAMYWYRQDPGQGLRLIYYSQIVNDFQKGDIAEGYSVSREKKESFPLTVTSAQKNPTAFYLCASSDRPLEAAFFGQGTRLTVV.

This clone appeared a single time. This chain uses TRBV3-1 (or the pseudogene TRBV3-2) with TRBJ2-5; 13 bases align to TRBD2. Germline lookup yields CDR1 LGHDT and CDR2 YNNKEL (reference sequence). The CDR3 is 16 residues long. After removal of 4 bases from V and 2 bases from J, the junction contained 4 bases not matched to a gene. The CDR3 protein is CASSRGLAGRQETQYF. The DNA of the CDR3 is TGTGCCAGCAGCCGGGGACTAGCGGGACGACAAGAGACCCAGTACTTC.

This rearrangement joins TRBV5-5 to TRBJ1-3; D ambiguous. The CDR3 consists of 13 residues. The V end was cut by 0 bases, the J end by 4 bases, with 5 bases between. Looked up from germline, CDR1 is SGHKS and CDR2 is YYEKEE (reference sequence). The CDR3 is CASSLAQGNTIYF. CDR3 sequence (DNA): TGTGCCAGCAGCTTGGCACAAGGAAACACCATATATTTT. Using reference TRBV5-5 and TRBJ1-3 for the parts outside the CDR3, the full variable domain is DAGVTQSPTHLIKTRGQQVTLRCSPISGHKSVSWYQQVLGQGPQFIFQYYEKEERGRGNFPDRFSARQFPNYSSELNVNALLLGDSALYLCASSLAQGNTIYFGEGSWLTVV.

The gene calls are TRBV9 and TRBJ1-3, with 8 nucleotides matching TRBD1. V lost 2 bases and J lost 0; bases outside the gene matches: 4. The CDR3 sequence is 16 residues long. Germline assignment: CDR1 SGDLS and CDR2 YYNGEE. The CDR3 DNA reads TGTGCCAGCAGCGTTGGGACAGGATACTCTGGAAACACCATATATTTT. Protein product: CASSVGTGYSGNTIYF.

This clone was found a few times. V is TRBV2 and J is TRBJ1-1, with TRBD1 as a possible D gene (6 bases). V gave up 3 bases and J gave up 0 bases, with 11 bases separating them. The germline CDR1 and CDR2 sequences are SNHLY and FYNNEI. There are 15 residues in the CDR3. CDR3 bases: TGTGCCAGCAGTGATCCGGGACAAGTGAACACTGAAGCTTTCTTT. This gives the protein CASSDPGQVNTEAFF.

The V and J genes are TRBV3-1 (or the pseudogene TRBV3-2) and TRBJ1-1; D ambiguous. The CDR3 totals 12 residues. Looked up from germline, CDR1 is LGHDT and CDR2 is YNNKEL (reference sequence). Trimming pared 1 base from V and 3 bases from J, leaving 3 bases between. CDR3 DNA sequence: TGTGCCAGCAGCCAAGGGTACACTGAAGCTTTCTTT. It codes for CASSQGYTEAFF.

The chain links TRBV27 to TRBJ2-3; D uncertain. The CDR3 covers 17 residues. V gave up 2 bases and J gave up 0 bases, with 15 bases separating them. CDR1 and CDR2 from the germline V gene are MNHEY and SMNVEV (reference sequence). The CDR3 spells CASSLRISATSTDTQYF. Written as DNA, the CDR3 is TGTGCCAGCAGTTTAAGGATCAGCGCTACTAGCACAGATACGCAGTATTTT.

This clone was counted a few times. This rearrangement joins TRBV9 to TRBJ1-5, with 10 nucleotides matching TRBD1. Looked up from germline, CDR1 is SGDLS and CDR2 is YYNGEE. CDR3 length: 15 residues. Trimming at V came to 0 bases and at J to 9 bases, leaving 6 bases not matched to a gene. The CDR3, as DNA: TGTGCCAGCAGCGTAGACGGGACAGGGGCCCTGCCCCAGCATTTT. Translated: CASSVDGTGALPQHF. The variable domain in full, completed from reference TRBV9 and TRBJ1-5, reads DSGVTQTPKHLITATGQRVTLRCSPRSGDLSVYWYQQSLDQGLQFLIQYYNGEERAKGNILERFSAQQFPDLHSELNLSSLELGDSALYFCASSVDGTGALPQHFGDGTRLSIL.

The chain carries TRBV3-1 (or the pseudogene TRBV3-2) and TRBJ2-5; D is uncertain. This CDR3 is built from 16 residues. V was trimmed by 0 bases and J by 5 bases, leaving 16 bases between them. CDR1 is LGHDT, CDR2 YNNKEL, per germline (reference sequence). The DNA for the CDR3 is TGTGCCAGCAGCCAAGACCTGTCGGCTAGTTCGGAGACCCAGTACTTC. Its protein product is CASSQDLSASSETQYF.

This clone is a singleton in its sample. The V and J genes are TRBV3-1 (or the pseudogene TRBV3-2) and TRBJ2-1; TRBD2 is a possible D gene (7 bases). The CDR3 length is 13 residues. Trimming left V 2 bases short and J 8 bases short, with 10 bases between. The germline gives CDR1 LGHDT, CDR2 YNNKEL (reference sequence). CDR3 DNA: TGTGCCAGCAGCCAACGGGGGGCGGATGAGCAGTTCTTC. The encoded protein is CASSQRGADEQFF.

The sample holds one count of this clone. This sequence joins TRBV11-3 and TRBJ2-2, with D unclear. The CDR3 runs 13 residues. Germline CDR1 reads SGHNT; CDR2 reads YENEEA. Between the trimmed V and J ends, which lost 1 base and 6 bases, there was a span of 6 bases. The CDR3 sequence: CASSLGFAGELFF. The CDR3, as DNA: TGTGCCAGCAGCTTAGGGTTCGCCGGGGAGCTGTTTTTT.

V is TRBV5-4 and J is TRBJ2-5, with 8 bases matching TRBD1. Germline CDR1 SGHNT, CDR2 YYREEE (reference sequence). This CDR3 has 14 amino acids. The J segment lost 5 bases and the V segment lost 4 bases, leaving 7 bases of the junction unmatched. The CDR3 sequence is CASSPTGGLETQYF. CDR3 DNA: TGTGCCAGCAGCCCTACAGGGGGTTTGGAGACCCAGTACTTC.

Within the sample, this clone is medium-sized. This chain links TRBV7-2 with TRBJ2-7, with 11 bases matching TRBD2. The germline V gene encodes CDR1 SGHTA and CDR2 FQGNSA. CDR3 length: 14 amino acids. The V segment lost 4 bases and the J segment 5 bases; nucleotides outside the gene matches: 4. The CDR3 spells CASSYSGRAHEQYF. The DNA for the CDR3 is TGTGCCAGCAGCTATAGCGGGAGGGCCCACGAGCAGTACTTC.

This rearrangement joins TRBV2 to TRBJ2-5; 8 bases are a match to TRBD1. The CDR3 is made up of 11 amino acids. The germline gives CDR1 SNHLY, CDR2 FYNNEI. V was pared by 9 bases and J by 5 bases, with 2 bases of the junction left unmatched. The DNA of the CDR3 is TGTGCCAGTTCAGGGGGCGAGACCCAGTACTTC. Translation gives CASSGGETQYF.